One and the same sample provided the 17 T cell receptor beta chains below, sequenced in a study of CD4 T cells in relation to SARS-CoV-2 and coronaviruses. TCRdb's table, derived via immunoSEQ multiplex PCR, lists solely in-frame clones and lacks some. The data show tens of thousands of clones, 74% seen once. Before the COVID-19 pandemic, during about 2010-2019, CD4+ T cells were taken from unexposed donors. The cells were cultured for less than twelve days before CD4+ T cells were isolated. Antigens for these TCRs are unknown. The sequenced sample consisted of CD4+ T cells from PBMCs, cultured in vitro. The source is a human donor in good health.

This clone has a handful of counts. The chain's CDR3 is CASGLGDAEAFF. The CDR3 DNA reads as TGTGCTAGTGGTTTAGGGGACGCTGAAGCTTTCTTT. The chain joins TRBV12-5 to TRBJ1-1; perhaps TRBD1 as D (5 bases). This CDR3 region has 12 residues. Germline V gene data show CDR1 as LGHNT and CDR2 as FRNRAP. V was pared by 3 bases and J by 6 bases, with 8 bases between. Looking up the rest from reference TRBV12-5 and TRBJ1-1 gives the full variable domain: DARVTQTPRHKVTEMGQEVTMRCQPILGHNTVFWYRQTMMQGLELLAYFRNRAPLDDSGMPKDRFSAEMPDATLATLKIQPSEPRDSAVYFCASGLGDAEAFFGQGTRLTVV.

The rearrangement links TRBV24-1 to TRBJ1-4, with 9 bases matching TRBD1. With V trimmed by 3 bases and J by 4 bases, 11 bases remained unmatched. Germline V CDR1 and CDR2: KGHDR, SFDVKD. There are 18 residues in the CDR3. The DNA for the CDR3 is TGTGCCACCAGTGATCCCCGAACAGGGGGCCTTGGTAATGAAAAACTGTTTTTT. Protein product: CATSDPRTGGLGNEKLFF.

The chain is built from TRBV5-1 and TRBJ2-5; 16 nucleotides line up with TRBD2. Trimming removed 4 bases from V and 3 bases from J; junction bases left unmatched: 6. This CDR3 has 17 residues. Germline CDR1 SGHRS, CDR2 YFSETQ. The CDR3 nucleotides read TGCGCCAGCAGCCTTGGGACTAGCGGGAGGGCCGAAGAGACCCAGTACTTC. Encoded protein: CASSLGTSGRAEETQYF.

The chain has TRBV25-1 and TRBJ1-1, with TRBD1 identical over 9 bases. Germline loops: CDR1 MGHDK, CDR2 SYGVNS. V was pared by 7 bases and J by 9 bases, with 9 bases of the junction left unmatched. The CDR3 consists of 13 residues. The CDR3 DNA follows: TGTGCCAGCATTACTCAGGGACAGGGCCAAGCTTTCTTT. Its protein product is CASITQGQGQAFF.

The chain joins TRBV30 to TRBJ1-1, with D unclear. Germline V lookup: CDR1 GTSNPN, CDR2 SVGIG (reference sequence). This CDR3 comprises 13 residues. Trimming stripped 0 bases from V and 1 base from J, with 6 bases between. CDR3 nucleotide sequence: TGTGCCTGGAGTGTACTCACGAACACTGAAGCTTTCTTT. Protein: CAWSVLTNTEAFF.

This chain links TRBV6-1 with TRBJ1-5; D may be TRBD1 (5 bases). Trimming pared 3 bases from V and 4 bases from J, leaving 13 bases between. CDR3 length equals 15 residues. Germline lookup yields CDR1 MNHNS and CDR2 SASEGT. The CDR3 DNA sequence: TGTGCCAGCAGTGATTTATTAGGACAAAATCAGCCCCAGCATTTT. This translates into CASSDLLGQNQPQHF.

This chain connects TRBV18 to TRBJ2-7; D unclear. Looked up from germline, CDR1 is KGHSH and CDR2 is LQKENI. Trimming pared 3 bases from V and 2 bases from J, leaving 8 bases between. The CDR3 covers 13 residues. In DNA, the CDR3 is TGTGCCAGCTCACCCGAAATAACCTACGAGCAGTACTTC. Translation gives CASSPEITYEQYF.

The rearrangement links TRBV9 to TRBJ2-1; 11 bases line up with TRBD2. Germline assignment: CDR1 SGDLS and CDR2 YYNGEE. The CDR3 sequence is 15 residues long. Trimming cost V 3 bases and J 7 bases; bases outside gene matches: 6. CDR3 DNA sequence: TGTGCCAGCAGCGCGGGACTAGCGGTAGGAAATGAGCAGTTCTTC. Its translation: CASSAGLAVGNEQFF.

The chain employs TRBV10-3 and TRBJ2-7, with 10 bases identical to TRBD1. Germline CDR1 and CDR2: ENHRY and SYGVKD. Unmatched junction bases numbered 10, after V lost 0 bases and J lost 2 bases. The CDR3 spans 18 residues. The DNA for the CDR3 is TGTGCCATCAGTGAGTCGGGGTGGGGACAGGGGCCCACCTACGAGCAGTACTTC. Encoded protein: CAISESGWGQGPTYEQYF.

The rearrangement uses TRBV5-1 and TRBJ2-1; 9 positions agree with TRBD2. The CDR3 is 16 amino acids. CDR1 SGHRS and CDR2 YFSETQ come from the germline V gene. Trimming removed 0 bases from V and 6 bases from J; junction bases left unmatched: 7. In DNA form, the CDR3 reads TGCGCCAGCAGCTTGGCCTCGAGCGGGAGGTTCAATGAGCAGTTCTTC. Its protein product is CASSLASSGRFNEQFF.

V and J are TRBV4-1 and TRBJ2-1, with a possible D match to TRBD2 (7 bases). The V gene lost 0 bases and the J gene lost 9 bases, with 18 bases spanning the gap. CDR1 is MGHRA and CDR2 is YSYEKL in the germline V gene. This CDR3 is 16 amino acids long. The CDR3 here is CASSQEGLPGEGEQFF. The DNA for the CDR3 is TGCGCCAGCAGCCAAGAGGGATTACCAGGGGAGGGTGAGCAGTTCTTC.

The chain is built from TRBV6-5 and TRBJ1-2, with TRBD1 as a possible D gene (6 bases). The CDR3 is made up of 15 amino acids. Germline V gene lookup returns CDR1 MNHEY and CDR2 SVGAGI. Deletions cut 3 bases from V and 1 base from J, with 12 bases between. Here the CDR3 reads CASSYSTGLNYGYTF. CDR3 in DNA: TGTGCCAGCAGTTATTCTACAGGGCTTAACTATGGCTACACCTTC.

The chain recombines TRBV24-1 with TRBJ2-3; no reliable D call. Per the germline V gene, CDR1 is KGHDR and CDR2 is SFDVKD. The CDR3 consists of 14 residues. Trimming removed 3 bases from V and 2 bases from J, with 8 bases in between. This chain's CDR3 is CATSDRQITDTQYF. CDR3 sequence (DNA): TGTGCCACCAGTGATAGGCAGATCACAGATACGCAGTATTTT.

This clone was picked up a small number of times. The DNA for the CDR3 is TGTGCCAGCAGCTTTGCGGGGTTCGCTGAAGCTTTCTTT. Translating it yields CASSFAGFAEAFF. V is TRBV5-4 and J is TRBJ1-1; no clear D. The CDR3 runs 13 residues. The germline CDR1 and CDR2 sequences are SGHNT and YYREEE (reference sequence). With 2 bases removed from V and 6 bases from J, the gap between germline ends came to 11 bases. Full variable domain (outside the CDR3, taken from reference TRBV5-4 and TRBJ1-1): ETGVTQSPTHLIKTRGQQVTLRCSSQSGHNTVSWYQQALGQGPQFIFQYYREEENGRGNFPPRFSGLQFPNYSSELNVNALELDDSALYLCASSFAGFAEAFFGQGTRLTVV.

The chain carries TRBV24-1 and TRBJ2-6, with 12 bases fitting TRBD1. Germline V lookup: CDR1 KGHDR, CDR2 SFDVKD. This CDR3 is built from 18 residues. V dropped 7 bases and J dropped 0; count of bases not matched to a gene: 6. Here the CDR3 reads CATRSGQGAASGANVLTF. The CDR3 DNA reads TGTGCCACCAGATCGGGACAGGGGGCTGCCTCTGGGGCCAACGTCCTGACTTTC.

The chain employs TRBV15 and TRBJ1-2; D is ambiguous. Germline V gene data show CDR1 as LNHNV and CDR2 as YYDKDF (reference sequence). V shed 0 bases and J shed 0 bases, with 8 bases lying between them. The CDR3 has 15 residues. CDR3: CATSREGGSNYGYTF. The CDR3, as DNA: TGTGCCACCAGCAGAGAGGGCGGATCTAACTATGGCTACACCTTC.

The V call is TRBV6-5, the J call TRBJ2-4; unclear D gene. The CDR3 covers 13 residues. The ends were cut back, 8 bases at V and 1 base at J, with 9 bases in the middle. CDR1 is MNHEY and CDR2 is SVGAGI in the germline V gene. The CDR3 DNA reads as TGTGCCAGCGCCCCAACGGCCAAAAACATTCAGTACTTC. Amino acids: CASAPTAKNIQYF.